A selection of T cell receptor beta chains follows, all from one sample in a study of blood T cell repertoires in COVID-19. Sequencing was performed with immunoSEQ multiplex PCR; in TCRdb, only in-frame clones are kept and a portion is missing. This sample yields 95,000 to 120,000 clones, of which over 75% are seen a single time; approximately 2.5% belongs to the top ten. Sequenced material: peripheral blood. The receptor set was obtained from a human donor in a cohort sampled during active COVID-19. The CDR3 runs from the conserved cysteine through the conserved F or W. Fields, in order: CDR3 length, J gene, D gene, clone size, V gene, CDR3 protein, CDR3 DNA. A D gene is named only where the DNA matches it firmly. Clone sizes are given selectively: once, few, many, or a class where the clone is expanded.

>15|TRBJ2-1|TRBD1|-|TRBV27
CASSLADRAYNEQFF
TGTGCCAGCAGTTTGGCGGACAGGGCCTACAATGAGCAGTTCTTC
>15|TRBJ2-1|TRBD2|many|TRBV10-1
CASSDLAGGDNEQFF
TGCGCCAGCAGTGACCTAGCGGGGGGAGACAATGAGCAGTTCTTC
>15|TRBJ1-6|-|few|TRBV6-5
CASSFRYEMDSPLHF
TGTGCCAGCAGTTTCCGATATGAGATGGATTCACCCCTCCACTTT
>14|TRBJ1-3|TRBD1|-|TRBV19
CASTLRQGGNTIYF
TGTGCCAGTACCCTCAGACAGGGAGGAAACACCATATATTTT
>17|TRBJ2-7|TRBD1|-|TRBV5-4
CASSDLTGTGGGYEQYF
TGTGCCAGCAGCGACCTAACCGGGACAGGGGGCGGGTACGAGCAGTACTTC
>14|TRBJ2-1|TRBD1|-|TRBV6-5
CASSRDRVLNEQFF
TGTGCCAGCTCGCGGGACAGGGTGTTGAATGAGCAGTTCTTC
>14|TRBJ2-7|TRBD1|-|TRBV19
CASSRDRAPYEQYF
TGTGCCAGTAGCCGGGACAGGGCGCCCTACGAGCAGTACTTC
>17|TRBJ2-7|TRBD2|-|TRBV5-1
CASSLAKGLAGEYEQYF
TGCGCCAGCAGCTTGGCCAAGGGACTAGCGGGAGAGTACGAGCAGTACTTC
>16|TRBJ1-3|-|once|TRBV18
CASSSAGRTSGNTIYF
TGTGCCAGCTCATCGGCCGGGAGAACCTCTGGAAACACCATATATTTT
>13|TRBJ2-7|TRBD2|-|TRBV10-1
CASSEREVDEQYF
TGCGCCAGCAGTGAGCGGGAGGTGGACGAGCAGTACTTC
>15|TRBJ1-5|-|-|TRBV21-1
CASSMWTGGNQPQHF
TGTGCCAGCAGCATGTGGACAGGGGGCAATCAGCCCCAGCATTTT
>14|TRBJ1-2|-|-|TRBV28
CASSFEQGGYGYTF
TGTGCCAGCAGTTTCGAACAGGGCGGGTATGGCTACACCTTC
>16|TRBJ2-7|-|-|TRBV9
CASSVEPRGRNSEQYF
TGTGCCAGCAGCGTAGAGCCTCGGGGGAGAAATAGCGAGCAGTACTTC
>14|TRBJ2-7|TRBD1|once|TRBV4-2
CASSSPGQDYEQYF
TGTGCCAGCAGCTCACCGGGACAGGACTACGAGCAGTACTTC
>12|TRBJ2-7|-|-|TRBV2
CASTILGLEQYF
TGTGCCAGCACCATCCTGGGACTCGAGCAGTACTTC
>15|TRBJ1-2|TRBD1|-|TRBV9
CASMAGQGVNYGYTF
TGTGCCAGCATGGCGGGACAGGGTGTAAACTATGGCTACACCTTC
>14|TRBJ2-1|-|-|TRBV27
CASSLWGPSNEQFF
TGTGCCAGCAGTTTATGGGGCCCGTCCAATGAGCAGTTCTTC
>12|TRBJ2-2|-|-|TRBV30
CAWSSLSGELFF
TGTGCCTGGAGTTCCCTTTCCGGGGAGCTGTTTTTT
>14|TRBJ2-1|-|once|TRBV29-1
CSVVGAGSYNEQFF
TGCAGCGTTGTGGGGGCCGGCTCCTACAATGAGCAGTTCTTC
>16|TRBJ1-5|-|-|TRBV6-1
CASSEWWLNSNQPQHF
TGTGCCAGCAGTGAATGGTGGCTGAATAGCAATCAGCCCCAGCATTTT